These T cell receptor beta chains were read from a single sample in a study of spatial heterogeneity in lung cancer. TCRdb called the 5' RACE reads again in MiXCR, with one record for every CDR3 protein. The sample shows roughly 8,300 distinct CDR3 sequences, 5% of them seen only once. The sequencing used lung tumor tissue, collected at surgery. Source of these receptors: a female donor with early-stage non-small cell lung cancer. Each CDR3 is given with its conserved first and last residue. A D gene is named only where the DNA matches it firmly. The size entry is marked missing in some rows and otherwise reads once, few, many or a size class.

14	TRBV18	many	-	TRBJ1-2	CASSQDLANYGYTF	TGTGCCAGCTCACAGGACCTGGCTAACTATGGCTACACCTTC
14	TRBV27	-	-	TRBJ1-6	CASSSSGNNSPLHF	-
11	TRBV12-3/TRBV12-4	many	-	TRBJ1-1	CASRARTEAFF	TGTGCCAGCAGGGCCCGAACTGAAGCTTTCTTT
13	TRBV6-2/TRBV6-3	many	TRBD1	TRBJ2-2	CASSGQATGELFF	TGTGCCAGCTCCGGACAGGCCACCGGGGAGCTGTTTTTT
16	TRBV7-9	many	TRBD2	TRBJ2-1	CASSSSLAGGVGEQFF	TGTGCCAGCAGCTCCTCACTAGCGGGAGGGGTTGGTGAGCAGTTCTTC
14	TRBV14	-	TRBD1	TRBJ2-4	CASSPIGQGNIQYF	TGTGCCAGCAGCCCTATTGGACAGGGAAACATTCAGTACTTC
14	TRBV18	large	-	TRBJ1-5	CASSPSRNNQPQHF	TGTGCCAGCTCACCTAGCAGGAATAATCAGCCCCAGCATTTT
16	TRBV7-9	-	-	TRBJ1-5	CASSLGGRGLNQPQHF	TGTGCCAGCAGCTTAGGAGGTCGGGGCCTCAATCAGCCCCAGCATTTT
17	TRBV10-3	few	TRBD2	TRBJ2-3	CAISDGTSGSSADTQYF	TGTGCCATCTCTGACGGGACTAGCGGGAGTAGTGCAGATACGCAGTATTTT
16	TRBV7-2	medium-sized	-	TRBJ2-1	CASSYLAVSSYNEQFF	TGTGCCAGCAGCTACTTAGCGGTATCCTCCTACAATGAGCAGTTCTTC
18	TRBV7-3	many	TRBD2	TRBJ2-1	CASSFNPLTGGLNNEQFF	TGTGCCAGCAGCTTTAATCCCCTGACGGGAGGATTGAACAATGAGCAGTTCTTC
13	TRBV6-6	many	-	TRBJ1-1	CASQRAGNTEAFF	TGTGCCAGCCAGAGGGCGGGCAACACTGAAGCTTTCTTT
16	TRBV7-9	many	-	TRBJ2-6	CASPPGGLGGANVLTF	TGTGCCAGCCCCCCCGGGGGACTTGGTGGGGCCAACGTCCTGACTTTC
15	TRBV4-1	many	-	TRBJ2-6	CASSQGWAGANVLTF	TGCGCCAGCAGCCAAGGGTGGGCTGGGGCCAACGTCCTGACTTTC
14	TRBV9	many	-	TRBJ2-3	CASSVEGSLGTQYF	TGTGCCAGCAGCGTAGAGGGCAGTTTGGGTACGCAGTATTTT
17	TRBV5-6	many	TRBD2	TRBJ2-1	CASSLRPGTSIPNEQFF	TGTGCCAGCAGCTTACGCCCCGGGACTAGCATCCCCAATGAGCAGTTCTTC
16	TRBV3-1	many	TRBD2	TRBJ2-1	CASSQETSGRGDEQFF	TGTGCCAGCAGCCAAGAGACTAGCGGGAGGGGGGATGAGCAGTTCTTC
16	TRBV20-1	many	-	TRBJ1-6	CSASKQGFTYNSPLHF	TGCAGTGCTAGTAAACAGGGCTTCACCTATAATTCACCCCTCCACTTT
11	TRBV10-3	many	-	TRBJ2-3	CAISEAGWTYF	TGTGCCATCTCGGAGGCGGGATGGACGTATTTT
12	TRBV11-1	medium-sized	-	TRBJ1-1	CASSSQYTEAFF	TGTGCCAGCAGCTCCCAATACACTGAAGCTTTCTTT
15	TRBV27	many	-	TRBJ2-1	CASSLSLDSYNEQFF	TGTGCCAGCAGTTTATCTCTGGACTCCTACAATGAGCAGTTCTTC
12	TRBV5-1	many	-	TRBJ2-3	CASRTGSDTQYF	TGCGCCAGCAGGACCGGCTCCGATACGCAGTATTTT
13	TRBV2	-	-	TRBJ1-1	CASSDWRGTEAFF	TGTGCCAGCAGTGACTGGAGGGGAACTGAAGCTTTCTTT
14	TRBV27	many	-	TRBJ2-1	CASSFGGHNNEQFF	TGTGCCAGCAGTTTTGGGGGACACAACAATGAGCAGTTCTTC
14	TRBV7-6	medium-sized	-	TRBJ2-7	CASSLDDRGREQYF	TGTGCCAGCAGCTTAGACGACAGAGGCCGCGAGCAGTACTTC
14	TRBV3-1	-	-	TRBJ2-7	CASSQIPGTYEQYF	TGTGCCAGCAGCCAAATTCCGGGAACCTACGAGCAGTACTTC
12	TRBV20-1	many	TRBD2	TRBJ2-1	CSGGISGGEQFF	TGCAGTGGGGGAATCTCGGGAGGTGAGCAGTTCTTC
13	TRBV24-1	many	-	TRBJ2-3	CATSDLITDTQYF	TGTGCCACCAGTGATTTGATCACAGATACGCAGTATTTT
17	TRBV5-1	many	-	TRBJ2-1	CASSLWSGGGSYNEQFF	TGCGCCAGCAGCTTGTGGTCAGGGGGAGGCTCCTACAATGAGCAGTTCTTC
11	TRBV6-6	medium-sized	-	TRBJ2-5	CASSPGRARYF	TGTGCCAGCAGTCCCGGACGGGCTAGGTACTTC
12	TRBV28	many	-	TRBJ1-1	CASSYRNTEAFF	TGTGCCAGCAGTTACAGGAACACTGAAGCTTTCTTT
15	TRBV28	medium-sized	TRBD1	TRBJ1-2	CASSLLGQGANGYTF	TGTGCCAGCAGTTTATTGGGACAGGGGGCAAATGGCTACACCTTC
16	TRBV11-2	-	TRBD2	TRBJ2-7	CASSLAVGLAGYEQYF	TGTGCCAGCAGCTTAGCGGTCGGGCTAGCGGGATACGAGCAGTACTTC